The rows below give T cell receptor beta chains drawn from one sample of a study of T cell changes during pregnancy in multiple sclerosis. Sequencing was performed with immunoSEQ multiplex PCR; in TCRdb, only in-frame clones are kept and a portion is missing. The table records about 70,000 clones, around 94% of them present only once. The sequences come from peripheral blood, collected in the third trimester of pregnancy. These receptors were collected from a female donor with multiple sclerosis, enrolled in a pregnancy study. Each CDR3 is given with its conserved first and last residue. The D gene is left open where the match is weak. Only part of the rows carry a size: once, few, many, or a class if the clone is expanded.

TRBV7-6	.	TRBJ1-6	.	CASSLGLSESPLHF	TGTGCCAGCAGCTTAGGTCTTTCCGAGTCACCCCTCCACTTT
TRBV6-6	.	TRBJ1-6	TRBD1	CASSYSGQPASPLHF	TGTGCCAGCAGTTACTCGGGACAGCCAGCGTCACCCCTCCACTTT
TRBV10-3	.	TRBJ2-1	TRBD2	CAIREAGGPVNEQFF	TGTGCCATCAGAGAAGCGGGGGGGCCGGTCAATGAGCAGTTCTTC
TRBV7-9	.	TRBJ2-3	.	CASGQGKTDTQYF	TGTGCCAGCGGCCAGGGAAAGACAGATACGCAGTATTTT
TRBV19	.	TRBJ2-7	TRBD2	CASSSGGLPLEQYF	TGTGCCAGTAGTAGCGGGGGGCTCCCTCTCGAGCAGTACTTC
TRBV6-1	.	TRBJ2-7	TRBD2	CASSAWLAGHYEQYF	TGTGCCAGCAGTGCCTGGCTAGCGGGGCACTACGAGCAGTACTTC
TRBV7-3	.	TRBJ1-1	TRBD1	CASSFSGQASTEAFF	TGTGCCAGCAGCTTCTCGGGACAGGCGAGCACTGAAGCTTTCTTT
TRBV6-5	.	TRBJ2-2	TRBD1	CASSYSPKGARGELFF	TGTGCCAGCAGTTACTCGCCGAAGGGGGCGCGGGGGGAGCTGTTTTTT
TRBV7-8	.	TRBJ1-1	.	CASSLGGPDTEAFF	TGTGCCAGCAGCTTAGGGGGGCCGGACACTGAAGCTTTCTTT
TRBV18	.	TRBJ1-6	.	CASSRDSEGSPLHF	TGTGCCAGCTCAAGGGACTCAGAGGGGTCACCCCTCCACTTT
TRBV11-2	.	TRBJ2-7	.	CASSSHRELYEQYF	TGTGCCAGCAGCTCCCACAGGGAACTCTACGAGCAGTACTTC
TRBV29-1	.	TRBJ1-1	.	CSAQGLNTEAFF	TGCAGCGCGCAGGGGTTGAACACTGAAGCTTTCTTT
TRBV9	.	TRBJ1-4	TRBD1	CASSATGATNEKLFF	TGTGCCAGCAGCGCCACAGGGGCCACTAATGAAAAACTGTTTTTT
TRBV4-3	.	TRBJ2-7	TRBD2	CASSQASGGFYEQYF	TGCGCCAGCAGCCAAGCCAGCGGGGGGTTCTACGAGCAGTACTTC
TRBV7-9	.	TRBJ1-6	TRBD1	CASSRDRDSPLHF	TGTGCCTCCAGTCGGGACAGGGATTCACCCCTCCACTTT
TRBV9	.	TRBJ2-5	TRBD2	CASSPGLATSETQYF	TGTGCCAGCAGCCCCGGACTAGCGACGAGTGAGACCCAGTACTTC
TRBV4-2	.	TRBJ1-2	.	CASSQEGQGYGYTF	TGTGCCAGCAGCCAAGAAGGCCAGGGGTATGGCTACACCTTC
TRBV7-9	.	TRBJ2-1	TRBD2	CASSLGDGGADEQFF	TGTGCCAGCAGCTTAGGTGACGGGGGGGCTGATGAGCAGTTCTTC
TRBV7-2	.	TRBJ2-3	TRBD2	CASSLLAGVKDTQYF	TGTGCCAGCAGCTTACTGGCGGGGGTCAAAGATACGCAGTATTTT
TRBV5-1	.	TRBJ2-7	TRBD2	CASSLSYGGDTLSYEQYF	TGCGCCAGCAGCTTGTCTTACGGGGGGGACACACTCTCCTACGAGCAGTACTTC
TRBV7-2	.	TRBJ2-1	TRBD2	CASSSLGLAGGPMSGEQFF	TGTGCCAGCAGCTCCCTGGGACTAGCGGGGGGGCCGATGAGCGGTGAGCAGTTCTTC
TRBV11-3	.	TRBJ2-7	.	CASGEGSNEQYF	TGTGCCAGCGGCGAGGGATCTAACGAGCAGTACTTC
TRBV7-2	.	TRBJ1-1	TRBD1	CASSPAKTGYTEAFF	TGTGCCAGCAGTCCGGCTAAGACAGGGTATACTGAAGCTTTCTTT
TRBV29-1	once	TRBJ1-1	TRBD1	CSVEGQGITEAFF	TGCAGCGTTGAAGGACAGGGAATTACTGAAGCTTTCTTT
TRBV21-1	.	TRBJ2-7	.	CASSGRGYEQYF	TGTGCCAGCAGCGGGCGGGGGTACGAGCAGTACTTC
TRBV5-1	.	TRBJ2-3	TRBD2	CASSLGGSAGRDTQYF	TGCGCCAGCAGCTTGGGAGGATCAGCGGGGCGGGATACGCAGTATTTT
TRBV2	.	TRBJ2-3	.	CASGRGNGDTDTQYF	TGTGCCAGCGGTCGGGGGAATGGGGACACAGATACGCAGTATTTT
TRBV6-6	.	TRBJ1-4	.	CASHPPGGEKLFF	TGTGCCAGCCACCCCCCTGGCGGTGAAAAACTGTTTTTT
TRBV9	.	TRBJ1-6	.	CASSVGENNSPLHF	TGTGCCAGCAGCGTGGGAGAAAATAATTCACCCCTCCACTTT
TRBV5-4	.	TRBJ2-3	TRBD1	CASSSGRDRRTDTQYF	TGTGCCAGCAGCTCCGGCCGGGACAGAAGAACAGATACGCAGTATTTT
TRBV4-3	once	TRBJ2-1	TRBD2	CASSQGNLGGGSYNEQFF	TGCGCCAGCAGCCAGGGGAACTTGGGGGGGGGCTCCTACAATGAGCAGTTCTTC